This T cell receptor (beta chain) was recovered during a study of shared T cell receptors in the human thymus. From germline, CDR1 is MNHEY and CDR2 SMNVEV (reference sequence). The V end lost 3 bases, the J end lost 0 bases, and 5 bases lay between the germline ends. This CDR3 has 13 residues. The repertoire was sequenced with immunoSEQ multiplex PCR; TCRdb's copy has only in-frame clones and lacks some. The repertoire holds hundreds of thousands of clones, with approximately 89% as singletons. About this clone itself: Within the sample, other DNA sequences also encode this same CDR3.

This sample also appeared in a second study, on human thymus T cells. In that study: It was from resections taken during corrective heart surgery that the thymus tissue came.

The sequencing sample was made of thymocytes. The TCR comes from a boy younger than two with a congenital heart defect. This chain connects TRBV27 to TRBJ2-5, with unresolved D. CDR3 bases: TGTGCCAGCAGTTTCTCGTACCAAGAGACCCAGTACTTC. Translation gives CASSFSYQETQYF.